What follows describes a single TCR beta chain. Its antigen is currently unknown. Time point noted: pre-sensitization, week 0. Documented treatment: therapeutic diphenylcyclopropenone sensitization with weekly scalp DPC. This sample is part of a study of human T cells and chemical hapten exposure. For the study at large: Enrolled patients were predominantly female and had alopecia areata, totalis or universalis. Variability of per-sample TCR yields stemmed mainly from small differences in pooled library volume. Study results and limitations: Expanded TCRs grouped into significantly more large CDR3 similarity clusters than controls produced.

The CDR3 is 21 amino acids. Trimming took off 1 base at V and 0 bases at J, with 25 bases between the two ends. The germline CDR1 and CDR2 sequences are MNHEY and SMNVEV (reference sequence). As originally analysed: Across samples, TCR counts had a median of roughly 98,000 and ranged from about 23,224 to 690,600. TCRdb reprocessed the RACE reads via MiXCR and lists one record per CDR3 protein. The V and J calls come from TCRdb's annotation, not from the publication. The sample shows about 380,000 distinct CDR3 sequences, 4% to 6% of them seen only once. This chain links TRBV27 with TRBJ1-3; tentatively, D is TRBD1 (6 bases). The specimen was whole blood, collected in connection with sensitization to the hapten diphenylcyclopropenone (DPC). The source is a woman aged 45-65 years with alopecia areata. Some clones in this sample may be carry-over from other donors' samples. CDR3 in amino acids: CASSLFRTATSTASSGNTIYF. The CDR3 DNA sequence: TGTGCCAGCAGTTTATTCCGGACAGCGACTTCTACCGCGAGCTCTGGAAACACCATATATTTT.